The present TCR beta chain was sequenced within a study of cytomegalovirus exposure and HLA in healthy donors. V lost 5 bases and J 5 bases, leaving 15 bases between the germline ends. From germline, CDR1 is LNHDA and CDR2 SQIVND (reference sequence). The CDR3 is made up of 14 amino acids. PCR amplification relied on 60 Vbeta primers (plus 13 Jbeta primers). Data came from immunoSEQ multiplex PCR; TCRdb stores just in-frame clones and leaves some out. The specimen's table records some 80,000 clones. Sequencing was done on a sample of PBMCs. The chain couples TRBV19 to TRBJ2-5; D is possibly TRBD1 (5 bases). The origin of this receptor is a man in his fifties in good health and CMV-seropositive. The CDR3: CASSPPQGWETQYF. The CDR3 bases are TGTGCCAGTAGTCCCCCTCAGGGTTGGGAGACCCAGTACTTC. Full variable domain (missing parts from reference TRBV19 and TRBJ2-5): DGGITQSPKYLFRKEGQNVTLSCEQNLNHDAMYWYRQDPGQGLRLIYYSQIVNDFQKGDIAEGYSVSREKKESFPLTVTSAQKNPTAFYLCASSPPQGWETQYFGPGTRLLVL.